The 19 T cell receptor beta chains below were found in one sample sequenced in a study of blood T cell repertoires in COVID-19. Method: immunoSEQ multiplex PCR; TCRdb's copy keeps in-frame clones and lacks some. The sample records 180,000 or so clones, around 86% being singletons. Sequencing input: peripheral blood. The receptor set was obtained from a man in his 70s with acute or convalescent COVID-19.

The CDR3 spells CASSLGTAGGSPLHF. The CDR3 bases are TGCGCCAGCAGCTTGGGGACGGCGGGAGGATCACCCCTCCACTTT. V is TRBV5-1 and J is TRBJ1-6; D uncertain. Trimming shortened V by 0 bases and J by 10 bases, and 14 bases separated the two germline ends. Germline CDR1 reads SGHRS; CDR2 reads YFSETQ. This CDR3 contains 15 residues.

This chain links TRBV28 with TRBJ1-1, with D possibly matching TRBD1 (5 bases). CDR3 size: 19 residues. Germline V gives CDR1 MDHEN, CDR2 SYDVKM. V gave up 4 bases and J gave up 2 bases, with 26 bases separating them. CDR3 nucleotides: TGTGCCAGCAGTTCCCCAGTTAGAAAATTGAGACAGTTAAACACTGAAGCTTTCTTT. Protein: CASSSPVRKLRQLNTEAFF.

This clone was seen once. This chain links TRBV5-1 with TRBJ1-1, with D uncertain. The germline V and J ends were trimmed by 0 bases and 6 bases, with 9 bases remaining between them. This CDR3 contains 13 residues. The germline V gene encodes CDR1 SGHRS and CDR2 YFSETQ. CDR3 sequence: CASSLAITAEAFF. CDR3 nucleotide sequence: TGCGCCAGCAGCTTGGCAATTACAGCTGAAGCTTTCTTT. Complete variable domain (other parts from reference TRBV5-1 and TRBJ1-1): KAGVTQTPRYLIKTRGQQVTLSCSPISGHRSVSWYQQTPGQGLQFLFEYFSETQRNKGNFPGRFSGRQFSNSRSEMNVSTLELGDSALYLCASSLAITAEAFFGQGTRLTVV.

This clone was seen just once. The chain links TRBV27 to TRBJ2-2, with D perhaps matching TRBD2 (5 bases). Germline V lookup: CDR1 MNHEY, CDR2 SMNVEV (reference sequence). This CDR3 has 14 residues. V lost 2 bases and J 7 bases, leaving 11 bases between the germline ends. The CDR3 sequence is CASSLTGYYGELFF. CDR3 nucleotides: TGTGCCAGCAGTTTAACGGGGTATTACGGGGAGCTGTTTTTT.

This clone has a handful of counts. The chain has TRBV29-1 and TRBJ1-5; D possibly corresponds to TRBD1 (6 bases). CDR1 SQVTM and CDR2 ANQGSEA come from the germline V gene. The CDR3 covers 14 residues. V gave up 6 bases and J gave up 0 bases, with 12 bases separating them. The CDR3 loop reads CSVSQGNSNQPQHF. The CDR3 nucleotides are TGCAGCGTCTCACAGGGAAATAGCAATCAGCCCCAGCATTTT.

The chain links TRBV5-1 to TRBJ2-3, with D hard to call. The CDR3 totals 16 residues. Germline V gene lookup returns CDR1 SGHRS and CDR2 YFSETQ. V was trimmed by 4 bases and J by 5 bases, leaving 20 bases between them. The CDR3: CASSPGQAPPGDTQYF. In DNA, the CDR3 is TGCGCCAGCAGCCCCGGTCAGGCCCCCCCCGGAGATACGCAGTATTTT.

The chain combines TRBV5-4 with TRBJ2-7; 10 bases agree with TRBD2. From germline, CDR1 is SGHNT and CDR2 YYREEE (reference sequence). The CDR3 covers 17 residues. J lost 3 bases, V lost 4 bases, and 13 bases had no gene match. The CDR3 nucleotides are TGTGCCAGCAGCCCCCCTGGACTAGCGGAGGGGGGCTACGAGCAGTACTTC. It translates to CASSPPGLAEGGYEQYF.

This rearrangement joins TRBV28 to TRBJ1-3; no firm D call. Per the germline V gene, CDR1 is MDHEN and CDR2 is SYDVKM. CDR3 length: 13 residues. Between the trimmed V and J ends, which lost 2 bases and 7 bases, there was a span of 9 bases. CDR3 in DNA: TGTGCCAGCAGTTTAGGGAGGGAGAACACCATATATTTT. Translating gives CASSLGRENTIYF.

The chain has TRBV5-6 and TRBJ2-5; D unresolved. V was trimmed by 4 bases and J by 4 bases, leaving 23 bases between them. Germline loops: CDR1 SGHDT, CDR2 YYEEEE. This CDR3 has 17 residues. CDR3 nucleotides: TGTGCCAGCAGCCGCCAGCTTAGGAAAAGTCCGGGAGAGACCCAGTACTTC. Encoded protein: CASSRQLRKSPGETQYF.

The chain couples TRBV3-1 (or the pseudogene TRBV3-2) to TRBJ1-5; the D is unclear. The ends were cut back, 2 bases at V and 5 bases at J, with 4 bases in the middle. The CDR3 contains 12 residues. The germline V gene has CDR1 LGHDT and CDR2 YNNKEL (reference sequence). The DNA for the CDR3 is TGTGCCAGCAGCCAATATGATCAGCCCCAGCATTTT. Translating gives CASSQYDQPQHF.

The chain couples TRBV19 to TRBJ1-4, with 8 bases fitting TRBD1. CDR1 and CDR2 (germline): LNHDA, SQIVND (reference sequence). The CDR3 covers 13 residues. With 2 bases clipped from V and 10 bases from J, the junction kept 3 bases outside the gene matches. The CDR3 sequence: CASSINQGAKLFF. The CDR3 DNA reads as TGTGCCAGTAGTATAAATCAGGGGGCAAAACTGTTTTTT.

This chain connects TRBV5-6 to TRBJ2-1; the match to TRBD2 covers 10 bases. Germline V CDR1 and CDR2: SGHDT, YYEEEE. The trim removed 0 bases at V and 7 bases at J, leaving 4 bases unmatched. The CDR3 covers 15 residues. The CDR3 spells CASSLDLAGVNEQFF. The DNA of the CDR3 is TGTGCCAGCAGCTTGGACCTAGCGGGAGTGAATGAGCAGTTCTTC.

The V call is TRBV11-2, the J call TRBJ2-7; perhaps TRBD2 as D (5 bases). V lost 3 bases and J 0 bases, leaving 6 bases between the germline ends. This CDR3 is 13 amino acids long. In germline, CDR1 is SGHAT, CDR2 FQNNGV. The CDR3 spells CASSLRDSYEQYF. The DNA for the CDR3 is TGTGCCAGCAGCTTGAGGGACTCCTACGAGCAGTACTTC.

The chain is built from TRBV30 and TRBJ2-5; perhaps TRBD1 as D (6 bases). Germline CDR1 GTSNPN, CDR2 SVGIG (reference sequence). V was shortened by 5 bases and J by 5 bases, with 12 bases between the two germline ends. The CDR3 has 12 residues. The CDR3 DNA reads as TGTGCCTGGGCAGGGGATTCGGAGACCCAGTACTTC. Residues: CAWAGDSETQYF.

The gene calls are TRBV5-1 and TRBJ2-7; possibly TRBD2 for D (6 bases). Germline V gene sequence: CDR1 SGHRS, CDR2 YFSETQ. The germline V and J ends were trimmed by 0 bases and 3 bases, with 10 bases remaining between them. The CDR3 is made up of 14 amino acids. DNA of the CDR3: TGCGCCAGCAGCTTGGCAGCGGGCCACTACGAGCAGTACTTC. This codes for CASSLAAGHYEQYF.

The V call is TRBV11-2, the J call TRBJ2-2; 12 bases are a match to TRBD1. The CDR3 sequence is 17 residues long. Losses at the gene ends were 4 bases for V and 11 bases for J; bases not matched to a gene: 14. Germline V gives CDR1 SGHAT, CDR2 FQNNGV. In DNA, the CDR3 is TGTGCCAGCAGCTCCCCGGGACAGGGGGCCCCCCGGGGTGAGCTGTTTTTT. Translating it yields CASSSPGQGAPRGELFF.

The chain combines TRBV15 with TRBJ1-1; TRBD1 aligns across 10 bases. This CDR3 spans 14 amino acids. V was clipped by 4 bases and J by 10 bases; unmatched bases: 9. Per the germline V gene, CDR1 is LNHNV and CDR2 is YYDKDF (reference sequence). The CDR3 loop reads CATSITRQGARAFF. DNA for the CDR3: TGTGCCACCAGCATTACCCGACAGGGGGCGCGAGCTTTCTTT. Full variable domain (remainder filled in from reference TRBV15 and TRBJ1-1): DAMVIQNPRYQVTQFGKPVTLSCSQTLNHNVMYWYQQKSSQAPKLLFHYYDKDFNNEADTPDNFQSRRPNTSFCFLDIRSPGLGDTAMYLCATSITRQGARAFFGQGTRLTVV.

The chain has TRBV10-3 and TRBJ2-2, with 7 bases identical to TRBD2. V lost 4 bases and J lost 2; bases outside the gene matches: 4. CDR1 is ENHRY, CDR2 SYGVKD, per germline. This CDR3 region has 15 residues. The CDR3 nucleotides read TGTGCCATCAGTGCTAGCGGAGACAACACCGGGGAGCTGTTTTTT. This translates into CAISASGDNTGELFF.

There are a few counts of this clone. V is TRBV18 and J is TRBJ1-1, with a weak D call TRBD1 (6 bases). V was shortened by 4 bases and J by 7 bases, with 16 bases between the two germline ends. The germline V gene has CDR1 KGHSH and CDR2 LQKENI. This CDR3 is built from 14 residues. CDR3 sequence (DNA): TGTGCCAGCTCACAAACACAGGGCGAAGGTGAAGCTTTCTTT. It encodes CASSQTQGEGEAFF.